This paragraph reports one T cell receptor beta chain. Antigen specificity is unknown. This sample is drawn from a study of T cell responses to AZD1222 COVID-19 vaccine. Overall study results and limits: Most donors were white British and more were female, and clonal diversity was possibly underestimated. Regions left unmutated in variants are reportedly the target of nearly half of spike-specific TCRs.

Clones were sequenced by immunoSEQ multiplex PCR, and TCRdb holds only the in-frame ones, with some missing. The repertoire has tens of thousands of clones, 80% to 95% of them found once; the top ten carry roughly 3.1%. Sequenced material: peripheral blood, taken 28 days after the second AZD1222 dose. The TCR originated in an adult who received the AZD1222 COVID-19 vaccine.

CDR3 region: CASSRGLNTEAFF. CDR3 bases: TGTGCCAGCAGCCGCGGCTTGAACACTGAAGCTTTCTTT. This rearrangement joins TRBV5-4 to TRBJ1-1; D is ambiguous. Germline V gene lookup returns CDR1 SGHNT and CDR2 YYREEE (reference sequence). Trimming cost V 4 bases and J 0 bases, with 7 bases left between them. The CDR3 spans 13 residues.